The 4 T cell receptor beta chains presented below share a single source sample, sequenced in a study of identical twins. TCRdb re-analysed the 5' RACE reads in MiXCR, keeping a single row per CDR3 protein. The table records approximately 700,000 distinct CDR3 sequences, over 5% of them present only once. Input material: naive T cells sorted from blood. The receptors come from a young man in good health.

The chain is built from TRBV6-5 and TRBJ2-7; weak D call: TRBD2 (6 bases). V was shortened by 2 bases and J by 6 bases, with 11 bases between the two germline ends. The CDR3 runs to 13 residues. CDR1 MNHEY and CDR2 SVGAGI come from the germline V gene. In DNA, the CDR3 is TGTGCCAGCAGTTACGGGGGGTCCCTCGAGCAGTACTTC. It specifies CASSYGGSLEQYF.

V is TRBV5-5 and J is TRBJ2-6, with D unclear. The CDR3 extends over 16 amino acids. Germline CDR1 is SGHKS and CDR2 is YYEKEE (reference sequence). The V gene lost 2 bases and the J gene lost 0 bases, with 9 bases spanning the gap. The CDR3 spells CASSFFQNSGANVLTF. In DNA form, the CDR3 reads TGTGCCAGCAGCTTCTTCCAGAACTCTGGGGCCAACGTCCTGACTTTC.

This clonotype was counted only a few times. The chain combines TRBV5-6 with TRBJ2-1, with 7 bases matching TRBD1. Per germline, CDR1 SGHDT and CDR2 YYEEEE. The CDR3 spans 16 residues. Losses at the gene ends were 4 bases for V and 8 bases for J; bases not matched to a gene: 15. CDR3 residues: CASSDLNGTVMDEQFF. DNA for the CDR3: TGTGCCAGCAGCGACCTAAACGGGACAGTGATGGATGAGCAGTTCTTC.

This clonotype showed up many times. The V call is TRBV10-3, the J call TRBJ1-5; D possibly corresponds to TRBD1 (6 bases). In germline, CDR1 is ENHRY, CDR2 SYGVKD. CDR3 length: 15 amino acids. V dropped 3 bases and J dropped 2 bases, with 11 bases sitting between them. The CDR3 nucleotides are TGTGCCATCAGTGACAGGGGAAGTGGCAATCAGCCCCAGCATTTT. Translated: CAISDRGSGNQPQHF.